A selection of T cell receptor beta chains follows, all from one sample in a study of Graves' ophthalmopathy and Graves' hyperthyroidism. TCRdb recomputed calls from the multiplex PCR reads with MiXCR, one row per CDR3 protein. The repertoire holds about 25,000 distinct CDR3 sequences, with about half as singletons. The specimen was peripheral blood. Every receptor here comes from an adult woman with stable Graves' hyperthyroidism. Both conserved end residues are part of each CDR3. D genes are given only for firm matches. Clone size appears in some rows only: once, few, many, or a class for an expanded clone.

v_gene	d_gene	j_gene	abundance	CDR3nt	CDR3aa
TRBV27	TRBD2	TRBJ2-7	many	TGTGCCACGCGGGAGTTCAACGAGCAGTACTTC	CATREFNEQYF
TRBV2	.	TRBJ1-2	medium-sized	TGTGCCAGCAGTGATTTTGGGGGGGATGGCTACACCTTC	CASSDFGGDGYTF
TRBV2	TRBD2	TRBJ2-7	medium-sized	TGTGCCAGCAGTAACCCTCAACGGACTAGCGGGTACGAGCAGTACTTC	CASSNPQRTSGYEQYF
TRBV10-2	.	TRBJ2-1	.	TGCGCCAGCAGCAGACAGTTCTTC	CASSRQFF
TRBV2	TRBD2	TRBJ2-7	.	TGTGCCAGCACCCCCGGGACTAGCGGATACGAGCAGTACTTC	CASTPGTSGYEQYF
TRBV7-6	.	TRBJ1-2	medium-sized	TGTGCCAGCAGCTTAGGGGAGGGACTCTATGGCTACACCTTC	CASSLGEGLYGYTF
TRBV29-1	TRBD1	TRBJ1-5	.	TGCAGCGCATTTACCGGGACAGGGGGAGGAAGCAATCAGCCCCAGCATTTT	CSAFTGTGGGSNQPQHF
TRBV6-5	.	TRBJ2-7	many	TGTGCCAGCAGTTACGGCAGGCGCCCCTACGAGCAGTACTTC	CASSYGRRPYEQYF
TRBV28	.	TRBJ1-1	many	TGTGCCAGCAGTTTTCAGGGATGGGGCACTGAAGCTTTCTTT	CASSFQGWGTEAFF
TRBV20-1	.	TRBJ2-1	.	TGCAGTGCTAGAGATCATCAGGGAGAGATCAATGAGCAGTTCTTC	CSARDHQGEINEQFF
TRBV7-2	.	TRBJ1-1	medium-sized	TGTGCCAGCAGTCAAGAGAACACTGAAGCTTTCTTT	CASSQENTEAFF
TRBV24-1	.	TRBJ1-1	once	TGTGCCACCAGTGAACTGACAGGGAACACTGAAGCTTTCTTT	CATSELTGNTEAFF
TRBV6-4	TRBD2	TRBJ2-1	.	TGTGCCAGCAGTGACACTAGCGGGAGCACCTCCTACAATGAGCAGTTCTTC	CASSDTSGSTSYNEQFF
TRBV7-3	.	TRBJ1-3	once	TGTGTCAGCAGCCCGGATAGAGGTAACACCATATATTTT	CVSSPDRGNTIYF
TRBV6-7	.	TRBJ2-5	.	TGTGCCAGCAGGTCCCGGGTGGAGACCCAGTACTTC	CASRSRVETQYF
TRBV7-7	.	TRBJ2-3	.	TGTGCTAGCAGCTTAGGGTCCGCAGGCACAGATACGCAGTATTTT	CASSLGSAGTDTQYF
TRBV20-1	.	TRBJ2-6	many	TGCAGTGCTAGAGACCAACGGTACAGCTCTGGGGCCAACGTCCTGACTTTC	CSARDQRYSSGANVLTF
TRBV5-1	.	TRBJ1-1	many	TGCGCCAGCAGCTTGGCCCTGGGGATCCGACCTGAAGCTTTCTTT	CASSLALGIRPEAFF
TRBV3-1	TRBD1	TRBJ2-5	many	TGTGCCAGCAGCAACTGGGGACAGGGCGATCGGCAGACCCAGTACTTC	CASSNWGQGDRQTQYF
TRBV5-1	TRBD1	TRBJ1-1	.	TGCGCCAGCAGCTTGGTGCAGGGGGCGGCTGAAGCTTTCTTT	CASSLVQGAAEAFF
TRBV15	TRBD1	TRBJ2-3	.	TGTGCCACCAGCAGGGGGGGACAGGGGACAGATACGCAGTATTTT	CATSRGGQGTDTQYF
TRBV29-1	TRBD1	TRBJ1-2	.	TGCAGCGTCTGGACAGGGCTAAGCTATGGCTACACCTTC	CSVWTGLSYGYTF
TRBV10-2	.	TRBJ1-5	.	TGCGCCAGCAGTGAGACAGGCGATCAGCCCCAGCATTTT	CASSETGDQPQHF
TRBV7-8	.	TRBJ1-6	.	TGTGCCAGCAGCTTGACCGGGGGAAATTCACCCTTCCACTTT	CASSLTGGNSPFHF
TRBV20-1	TRBD2	TRBJ2-1	.	TGCAGTGCTGGGGTGGCGGGAGGCTTATACAATGAGCAGTTCTTC	CSAGVAGGLYNEQFF
TRBV7-3	.	TRBJ2-3	medium-sized	TGTGCCAGCAGCCCAGGGCGTCGAGATACGCAGTATTTT	CASSPGRRDTQYF
TRBV24-1	.	TRBJ1-2	.	TGTGCCACCAGTGATTTTGGGATTAACTATGGCTACACCTTC	CATSDFGINYGYTF
TRBV27	TRBD1	TRBJ2-6	many	TGTGCCAGCAGTGACCGACAGGGGGCAGGGGCCAACGTCCTGACTTTC	CASSDRQGAGANVLTF
TRBV3-1	.	TRBJ1-1	many	TGTGCCAGCAGCCAAGAGGCGGAAACCCGGAACACTGAAGCTTTCTTT	CASSQEAETRNTEAFF
TRBV27	.	TRBJ2-2	.	TGTGCTAGGTCTTACGGGGCTAACACCGGGGAGCTGTTTTTT	CARSYGANTGELFF
TRBV9	.	TRBJ2-3	.	TGTGCCAGCAGCGTAGATCTCGGGGAGACGGATACGCAGTATTTT	CASSVDLGETDTQYF
TRBV20-1	TRBD2	TRBJ2-7	.	TGCAGTGCTAGATTAGGACTAGCGGGACTCTACGAGCAGTACTTC	CSARLGLAGLYEQYF
TRBV20-1	TRBD2	TRBJ2-7	medium-sized	TGCAGTGCGCGACTAGCGGGAAATATCTACGAGCAGTACTTC	CSARLAGNIYEQYF
TRBV2	.	TRBJ1-6	medium-sized	TGTGCCAGCACCGAGTGGGGAAAGGCAATATCACCCCTCCACTTT	CASTEWGKAISPLHF
TRBV7-2	.	TRBJ2-7	.	TGTGCCAGCAGCTTAGGGGGGGCCGAGCAGTACTTC	CASSLGGAEQYF
TRBV20-1	.	TRBJ1-2	.	TGCAGTGCTAGTAGTGCGCCAGCGGCCTCCCGGGGTCTTGTCTACACCTTC	CSASSAPAASRGLVYTF
TRBV27	.	TRBJ2-5	many	TGTGCCAGCAGTTTAGGTTCCCGGGAGACCCAGTACTTC	CASSLGSRETQYF
TRBV6-4	.	TRBJ2-3	.	TGTGCCAGCAGTTTGACGGAGAACAATGAGCAGTATTTT	CASSLTENNEQYF
TRBV9	.	TRBJ1-5	.	.	CASSVGGREYEQYFGPQHF
TRBV9	TRBD2	TRBJ2-1	.	TGTGCCAGCAGCGGGTCCGGGACTAGCGCATACAATGAGCAGTTCTTC	CASSGSGTSAYNEQFF
TRBV20-1	.	TRBJ1-1	once	TGCAGTGCTAGACAGGGCGGGATGAACACTGAAGCTTTCTTT	CSARQGGMNTEAFF
TRBV5-1	TRBD1	TRBJ2-5	.	TGTGCCAGCAAGCAAGGGACAGGTGGGGGGACCCAGTACTTC	CASKQGTGGGTQYF
TRBV11-3	TRBD1	TRBJ2-1	many	TGTGCCAGCAGCTTTGGACAGGGGGAGCAGTTCTTC	CASSFGQGEQFF